One sample yielded the 21 T cell receptor beta chains listed below, sequenced in a study of beta chain features in type 1 diabetes. TCRB transcripts that were expressed got sequenced, as all of the isolated RNA had been reverse transcribed. Sequenced by immunoSEQ multiplex PCR; TCRdb stores in-frame clones only, minus some. Among about 210,000 clones listed, approximately 10% were seen once. The sample comprised central memory CD4+ T cells from blood. These receptors all stem from a man younger than 35 in good health.

This clone appeared a few times. This chain links TRBV15 with TRBJ2-7; the D call may be TRBD1 or TRBD2 (5 bases each). The length of the CDR3 is 16 residues. Trimming left V 0 bases short and J 2 bases short, with 14 bases between. Germline loops: CDR1 LNHNV, CDR2 YYDKDF (reference sequence). The CDR3: CATSRDLSGSTYEQYF. In nucleotides, the CDR3 is TGTGCCACCAGCAGAGATCTTTCAGGGAGCACCTACGAGCAGTACTTC. Complete variable domain (other parts from reference TRBV15 and TRBJ2-7): DAMVIQNPRYQVTQFGKPVTLSCSQTLNHNVMYWYQQKSSQAPKLLFHYYDKDFNNEADTPDNFQSRRPNTSFCFLDIRSPGLGDTAMYLCATSRDLSGSTYEQYFGPGTRLTVT.

The table lists this clone with a few counts. This sequence joins TRBV29-1 and TRBJ2-7; 11 bases map to TRBD1. Losses at the gene ends were 4 bases for V and 2 bases for J; bases not matched to a gene: 4. The CDR3 sequence is 14 residues long. Germline CDR1 and CDR2: SQVTM and ANQGSEA. CDR3 in amino acids: CSVGRDRGTYEQYF. The CDR3 DNA sequence: TGCAGCGTTGGCCGGGACAGGGGGACCTACGAGCAGTACTTC.

Comment on this clone: In the same sample, other DNA sequences code for this CDR3. This CDR3 is CASSLTASINQETQYF. For the CDR3, the DNA is TGTGCCAGCAGCTTAACTGCCTCAATAAACCAAGAGACCCAGTACTTC. The chain joins TRBV7-2 to TRBJ2-5, with D uncertain. The germline V gene encodes CDR1 SGHTA and CDR2 FQGNSA. CDR3 size: 16 residues. V gave up 2 bases and J gave up 0 bases, with 13 bases separating them.

CDR3 amino acids: CASSLAIRQDLPYEQYF. The CDR3 DNA sequence: TGCGCCAGCAGCTTGGCGATACGACAGGATCTACCCTACGAGCAGTACTTC. This chain connects TRBV5-1 to TRBJ2-7, with a weak D call TRBD1 (6 bases). V was pared by 0 bases and J by 2 bases, with 18 bases between. Germline CDR1 is SGHRS and CDR2 is YFSETQ. CDR3 length: 17 residues.

There are a few counts of this clone. A clone one base away is much larger, so this may be a read error. V gene TRBV2 combines with J gene TRBJ1-1; D gene uncertain. Between the trimmed V and J ends, which lost 6 bases and 5 bases, there was a span of 16 bases. This CDR3 comprises 14 residues. The germline V gene encodes CDR1 SNHLY and CDR2 FYNNEI. The DNA of the CDR3 is TGTGCCAGCAGCCGGGAGGCAGTGGGAACTGAAGCTTTCTTT. Protein product: CASSREAVGTEAFF.

In its sample, this clone was seen a few times. The chain has TRBV5-1 and TRBJ2-1, with 14 bases aligning to TRBD2. The CDR3 runs to 16 residues. J was trimmed by 9 bases and V by 4 bases; bases with no gene match: 9. The V gene's germline CDR1 is SGHRS and CDR2 YFSETQ. The CDR3 DNA reads TGCGCCAGCAGCGCGGGACTAGCGGGAGCGATGGGTGAGCAGTTCTTC. Its protein is CASSAGLAGAMGEQFF. Full variable domain (remainder filled in from reference TRBV5-1 and TRBJ2-1): KAGVTQTPRYLIKTRGQQVTLSCSPISGHRSVSWYQQTPGQGLQFLFEYFSETQRNKGNFPGRFSGRQFSNSRSEMNVSTLELGDSALYLCASSAGLAGAMGEQFFGPGTRLTVL.

This clone was detected only a few times. The chain uses TRBV4-2 and TRBJ2-5; D gene ambiguous. The assigned J gene may be wrong: the sequence end matches TRBJ2-7 better. The CDR3 extends over 14 amino acids. Germline loops: CDR1 LGHNA, CDR2 YNFKEQ. CDR3 DNA sequence: TGTGCCAGCAGCCGTACTCGATACGACTACGAGCAGTACTTC. Amino acid sequence: CASSRTRYDYEQYF.

About this clone itself: The sample carries other DNA sequences with the same CDR3. This rearrangement joins TRBV11-1 to TRBJ2-1; D ambiguous. This CDR3 comprises 14 residues. V shed 1 base and J shed 9 bases, with 13 bases lying between them. Germline loops: CDR1 SGHAT, CDR2 FQDESV (reference sequence). The DNA of the CDR3 is TGTGCCAGCAGCTTAGACCCAATGGTAGGTGAGCAGTTCTTC. Translation gives CASSLDPMVGEQFF.

A remark on this clone: A far larger clone is only one base removed, so a read error is likely. The DNA of the CDR3 is TGCGCCAGCAGCCTCCAGGGGCCGAGCAATGAGCAGTTCTTC. This translates into CASSLQGPSNEQFF. The genes are TRBV4-1 and TRBJ2-1; the D gene is possibly TRBD1 (6 bases). This CDR3 has 14 amino acids. V was pared by 4 bases and J by 6 bases, with 13 bases between. Germline CDR1 and CDR2: MGHRA and YSYEKL.

The V and J genes are TRBV30 and TRBJ1-2; D call uncertain. V was pared by 3 bases and J by 1 base, with 6 bases between. The CDR3 runs to 12 residues. Germline loops: CDR1 GTSNPN, CDR2 SVGIG (reference sequence). CDR3 in DNA: TGTGCCTGGAGGGACCGTAACTATGGCTACACCTTC. Translation gives CAWRDRNYGYTF.

The sample holds a few counts of this clone. The chain joins TRBV25-1 to TRBJ2-1; 8 nucleotides match TRBD2. The CDR3 is 13 amino acids. Germline trimming cut 3 bases from V and 14 bases from J; bases unmatched to any gene: 9. Germline values: CDR1 MGHDK, CDR2 SYGVNS. Here the CDR3 DNA reads TGTGCCAGCAGTGATTCACTGGGGACTAGAGAGTTCTTC. Translating it yields CASSDSLGTREFF. Together with reference TRBV25-1 and TRBJ2-1, the CDR3 gives the full variable domain: EADIYQTPRYLVIGTGKKITLECSQTMGHDKMYWYQQDPGMELHLIHYSYGVNSTEKGDLSSESTVSRIRTEHFPLTLESARPSHTSQYLCASSDSLGTREFFGPGTRLTVL.

This chain links TRBV7-2 with TRBJ2-1, with D unresolved. The CDR3 runs 12 residues. Germline assignment: CDR1 SGHTA and CDR2 FQGNSA. Trimming left V 1 base short and J 5 bases short, with 3 bases between. The CDR3 is CASSLVHNEQFF. The CDR3 DNA is TGTGCCAGCAGCTTAGTCCACAATGAGCAGTTCTTC.

The J gene is TRBJ1-1, the V gene TRBV7-8; 7 bases are shared with TRBD1. CDR3 length: 12 amino acids. J was trimmed by 10 bases and V by 5 bases; bases with no gene match: 7. Germline CDR1 and CDR2: SGHVS and FQNEAQ. The CDR3 region is CASSPDHRGAFF. In nucleotides, the CDR3 is TGTGCCAGCAGCCCCGACCACAGGGGAGCTTTCTTT.

This clone was observed a few times. The rearrangement uses TRBV30 and TRBJ1-1; a possible D gene is TRBD1 (5 bases). From germline, CDR1 is GTSNPN and CDR2 SVGIG (reference sequence). V was clipped by 8 bases and J by 3 bases, with 22 bases between them. This CDR3 has 15 amino acids. CDR3: CALRRGPPADTEAFF. The DNA of the CDR3 is TGTGCCCTAAGGCGGGGCCCTCCGGCCGACACTGAAGCTTTCTTT.

This rearrangement joins TRBV4-2 to TRBJ1-2, with D possibly being TRBD1 (6 bases). Trimming removed 0 bases from V and 3 bases from J, with 14 bases in between. The CDR3 loop spans 16 amino acids. Looked up from germline, CDR1 is LGHNA and CDR2 is YNFKEQ. CDR3 amino acids: CASSQDGQMVDYGYTF. The DNA for the CDR3 is TGTGCCAGCAGCCAAGATGGACAGATGGTGGACTATGGCTACACCTTC.

This clone was found many times. This chain connects TRBV30 to TRBJ1-1; no clear D. There are 11 residues in the CDR3. Germline assignment: CDR1 GTSNPN and CDR2 SVGIG (reference sequence). The V end was cut by 1 base, the J end by 5 bases, with 5 bases between. This CDR3 is CAWSGVTEAFF. CDR3 DNA sequence: TGTGCCTGGAGTGGGGTTACTGAAGCTTTCTTT. Drawing the rest from reference TRBV30 and TRBJ1-1, the complete variable domain is SQTIHQWPATLVQPVGSPLSLECTVEGTSNPNLYWYRQAAGRGLQLLFYSVGIGQISSEVPQNLSASRPQDRQFILSSKKLLLSDSGFYLCAWSGVTEAFFGQGTRLTVV.

This chain connects TRBV9 to TRBJ2-1; D gene ambiguous. CDR1 SGDLS and CDR2 YYNGEE come from the germline V gene. This CDR3 contains 14 residues. V dropped 0 bases and J dropped 4 bases, with 8 bases sitting between them. The CDR3 protein is CASSVEARYNEQFF. The CDR3 DNA reads TGTGCCAGCAGCGTAGAGGCGCGATACAATGAGCAGTTCTTC.

The chain employs TRBV11-2 and TRBJ2-5; possible D gene TRBD2, 5 bases. V lost 2 bases to trimming and J lost 4 bases, with 14 bases between them. Germline lookup yields CDR1 SGHAT and CDR2 FQNNGV. The CDR3 has 15 amino acids. CDR3 DNA sequence: TGTGCCAGCAGCTTAAATACTAAGGCGGGAGAGACCCAGTACTTC. Its translation: CASSLNTKAGETQYF.

This clone was counted at least ten times. The chain has TRBV7-2 and TRBJ2-5; 9 bases agree with TRBD2. The CDR3 runs to 14 residues. Trimming removed 5 bases from V and 5 bases from J; junction bases left unmatched: 6. Germline lookup yields CDR1 SGHTA and CDR2 FQGNSA. The CDR3 nucleotides read TGTGCCAGCAGCGCCGGGACTAGCACTGAGACCCAGTACTTC. This codes for CASSAGTSTETQYF.

The sample holds a few counts of this clone. This chain uses TRBV10-3 with TRBJ2-2, with D possibly being TRBD1 (6 bases). V lost 0 bases, J lost 7 bases, and 12 bases lay in between. This CDR3 region has 15 residues. From germline, CDR1 is ENHRY and CDR2 SYGVKD. The CDR3 is CAISESKGDDGELFF. The CDR3 DNA reads TGTGCCATCAGTGAGTCGAAGGGGGATGACGGGGAGCTGTTTTTT.

This clone was seen more than once but under ten times. V usage is TRBV25-1 and J usage is TRBJ2-4, with unresolved D. The CDR3 is 14 amino acids. From germline, CDR1 is MGHDK and CDR2 SYGVNS. Trimming stripped 6 bases from V and 1 base from J, with 10 bases between. This chain's CDR3 is CASSHVGAKNIQYF. The CDR3 region has the DNA TGTGCCAGCAGCCACGTAGGGGCCAAAAACATTCAGTACTTC.